This T cell receptor beta chain was recorded in a study of cytomegalovirus exposure and HLA in healthy donors. Study-level findings and limits: Reports indicate that TCR beta sequences accurately predicted the HLA-A and HLA-B alleles of most subjects. Apparent HLA restriction characterized most CMV-associated TCR beta chains in a later analysis.

Worth noting for this clone: What it binds is not known. One end of the junction varies from germline; a read error may be responsible.

PCR primers comprised 60 Vbeta and 13 Jbeta primers. The assay was immunoSEQ multiplex PCR, and TCRdb's table has in-frame clones only and misses some. The sample lists 95,000 or so clones; approximately 80% were seen once. The CDR3 contains 13 residues. Germline V gene lookup returns CDR1 LGHNA and CDR2 YSLEER. Healthy bone marrow donors made up the cohort. The sequenced sample consisted of PBMCs. This sequence was found in a woman in her 70s in good health and CMV-seropositive. V gene TRBV4-3 combines with J gene TRBJ2-1, with no clear D. This CDR3 is CASSQDPAAVKIF. In nucleotides, the CDR3 is TGCGCCAGCAGCCAAGATCCGGCGGCAGTCAAAATCTTC.